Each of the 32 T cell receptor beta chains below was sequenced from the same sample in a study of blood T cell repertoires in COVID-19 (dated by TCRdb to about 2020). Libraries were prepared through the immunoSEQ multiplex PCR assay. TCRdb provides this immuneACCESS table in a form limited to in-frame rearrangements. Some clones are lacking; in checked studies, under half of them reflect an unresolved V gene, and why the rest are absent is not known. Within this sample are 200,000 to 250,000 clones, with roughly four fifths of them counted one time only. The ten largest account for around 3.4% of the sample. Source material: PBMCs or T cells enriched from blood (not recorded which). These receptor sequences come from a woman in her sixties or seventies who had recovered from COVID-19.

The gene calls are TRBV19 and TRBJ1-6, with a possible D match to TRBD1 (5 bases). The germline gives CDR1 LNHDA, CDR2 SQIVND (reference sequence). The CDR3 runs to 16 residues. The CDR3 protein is CCAGVNDGTNNSPLHF. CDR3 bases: TGTTGCGCGGGAGTGAACGATGGGACGAATAATTCACCCCTCCACTTT.

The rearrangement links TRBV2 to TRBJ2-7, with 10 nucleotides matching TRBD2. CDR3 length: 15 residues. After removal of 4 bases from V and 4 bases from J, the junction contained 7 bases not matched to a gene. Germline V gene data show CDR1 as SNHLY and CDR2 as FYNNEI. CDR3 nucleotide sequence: TGTGCCAGCAGTGGAAATAGCGGGAGGATATACGAGCAGTACTTC. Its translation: CASSGNSGRIYEQYF.

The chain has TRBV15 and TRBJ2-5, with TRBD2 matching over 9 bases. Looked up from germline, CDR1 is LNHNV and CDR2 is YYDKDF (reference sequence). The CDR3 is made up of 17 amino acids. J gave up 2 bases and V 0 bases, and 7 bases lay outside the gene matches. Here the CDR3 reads CATSRDYRGRGQETQYF. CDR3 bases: TGTGCCACCAGCAGAGATTACCGCGGGAGGGGGCAAGAGACCCAGTACTTC.

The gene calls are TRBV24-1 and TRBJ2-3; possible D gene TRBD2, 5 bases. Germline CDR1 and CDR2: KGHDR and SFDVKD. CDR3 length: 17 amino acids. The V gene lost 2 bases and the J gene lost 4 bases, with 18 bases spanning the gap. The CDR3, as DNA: TGTGCCACCAGTGATTCCGAGGGTAGAGGGATTCCAGATACGCAGTATTTT. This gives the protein CATSDSEGRGIPDTQYF.

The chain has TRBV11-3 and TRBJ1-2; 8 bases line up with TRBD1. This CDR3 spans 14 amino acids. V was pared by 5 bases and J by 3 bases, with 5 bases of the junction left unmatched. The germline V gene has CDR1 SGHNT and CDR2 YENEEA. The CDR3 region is CASSPPTGDYGYTF. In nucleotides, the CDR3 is TGTGCCAGCAGCCCACCGACAGGGGACTATGGCTACACCTTC.

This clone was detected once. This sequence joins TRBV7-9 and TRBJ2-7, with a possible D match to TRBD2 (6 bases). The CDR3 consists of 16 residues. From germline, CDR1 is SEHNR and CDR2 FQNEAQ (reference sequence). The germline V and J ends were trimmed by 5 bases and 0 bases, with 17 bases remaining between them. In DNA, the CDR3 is TGTGCCAGCAGCGCGAGATTCGGGAGTAACTCCTACGAGCAGTACTTC. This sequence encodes CASSARFGSNSYEQYF.

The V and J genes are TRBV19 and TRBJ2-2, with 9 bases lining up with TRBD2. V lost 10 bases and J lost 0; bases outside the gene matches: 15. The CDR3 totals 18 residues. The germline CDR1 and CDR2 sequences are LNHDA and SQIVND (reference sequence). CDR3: CATPKRAGGRTNTGELFF. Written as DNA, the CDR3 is TGTGCCACCCCGAAGCGAGCGGGGGGTAGGACGAACACCGGGGAGCTGTTTTTT.

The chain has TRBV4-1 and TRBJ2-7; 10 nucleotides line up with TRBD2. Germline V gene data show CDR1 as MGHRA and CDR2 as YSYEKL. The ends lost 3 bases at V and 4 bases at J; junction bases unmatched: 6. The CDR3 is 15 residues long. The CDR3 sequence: CASSHLAGEGYEQYF. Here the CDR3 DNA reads TGCGCCAGCAGCCACCTAGCGGGAGAGGGGTACGAGCAGTACTTC.

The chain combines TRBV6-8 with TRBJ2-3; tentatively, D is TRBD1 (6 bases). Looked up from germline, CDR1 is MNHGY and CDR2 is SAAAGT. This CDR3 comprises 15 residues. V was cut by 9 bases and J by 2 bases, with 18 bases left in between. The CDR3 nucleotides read TGTGCCAGTAAAGGGGACAAACTACACACAGATACGCAGTATTTT. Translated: CASKGDKLHTDTQYF.

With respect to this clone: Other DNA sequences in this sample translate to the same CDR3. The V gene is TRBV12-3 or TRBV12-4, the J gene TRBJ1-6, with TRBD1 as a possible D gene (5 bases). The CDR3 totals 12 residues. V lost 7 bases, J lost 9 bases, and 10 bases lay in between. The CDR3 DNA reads TGTGCCAGCACTCAGGGAGGTTCACCCCTCCACTTT. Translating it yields CASTQGGSPLHF.

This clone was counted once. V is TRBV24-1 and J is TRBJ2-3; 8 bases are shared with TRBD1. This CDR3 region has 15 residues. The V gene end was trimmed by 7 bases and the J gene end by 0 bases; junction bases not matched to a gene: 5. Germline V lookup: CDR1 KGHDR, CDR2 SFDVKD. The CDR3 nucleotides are TGTGCCACCAGGGGGACAGGTCCTAGCACAGATACGCAGTATTTT. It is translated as CATRGTGPSTDTQYF.

The CDR3 spells CASSLSGTGVNQPQHF. In DNA form, the CDR3 reads TGCGCCAGCAGCTTGTCCGGGACAGGGGTGAATCAGCCCCAGCATTTT. V gene TRBV5-1 combines with J gene TRBJ1-5; 10 nucleotides agree with TRBD1. V was clipped by 1 base and J by 4 bases; unmatched bases: 5. The CDR3 length is 16 residues. Per germline, CDR1 SGHRS and CDR2 YFSETQ.

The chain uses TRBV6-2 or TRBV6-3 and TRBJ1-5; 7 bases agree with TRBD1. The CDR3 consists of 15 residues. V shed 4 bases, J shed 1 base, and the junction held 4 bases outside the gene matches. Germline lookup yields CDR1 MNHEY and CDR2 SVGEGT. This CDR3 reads CASSSDRPSNQPQHF. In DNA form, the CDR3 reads TGTGCCAGCAGTTCGGACAGGCCAAGCAATCAGCCCCAGCATTTT.

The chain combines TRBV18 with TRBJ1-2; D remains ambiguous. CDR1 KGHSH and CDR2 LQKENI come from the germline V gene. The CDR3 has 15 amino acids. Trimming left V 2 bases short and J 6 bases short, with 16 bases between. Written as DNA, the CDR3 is TGTGCCAGCTCACCAGGACTCCTGGGAAAGAATGGCTACACCTTC. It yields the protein CASSPGLLGKNGYTF.

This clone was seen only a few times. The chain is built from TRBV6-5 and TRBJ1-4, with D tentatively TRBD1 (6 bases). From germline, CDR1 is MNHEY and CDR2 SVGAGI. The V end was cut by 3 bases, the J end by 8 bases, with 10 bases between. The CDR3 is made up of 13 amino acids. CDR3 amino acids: CASSYKGEEKLFF. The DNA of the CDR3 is TGTGCCAGCAGTTATAAGGGGGAGGAAAAACTGTTTTTT.

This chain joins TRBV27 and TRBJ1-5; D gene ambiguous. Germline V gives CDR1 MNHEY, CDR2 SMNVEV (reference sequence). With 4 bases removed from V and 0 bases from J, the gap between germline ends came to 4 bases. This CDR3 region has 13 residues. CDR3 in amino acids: CASSSYSNQPQHF. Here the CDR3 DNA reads TGTGCCAGCAGTTCGTATAGCAATCAGCCCCAGCATTTT.

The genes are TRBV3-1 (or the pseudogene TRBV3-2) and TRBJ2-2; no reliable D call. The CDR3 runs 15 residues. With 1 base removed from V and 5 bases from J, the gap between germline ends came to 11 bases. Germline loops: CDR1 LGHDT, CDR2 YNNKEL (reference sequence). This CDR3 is CASSQVRILTGELFF. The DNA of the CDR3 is TGTGCCAGCAGCCAAGTTAGAATCTTAACCGGGGAGCTGTTTTTT.

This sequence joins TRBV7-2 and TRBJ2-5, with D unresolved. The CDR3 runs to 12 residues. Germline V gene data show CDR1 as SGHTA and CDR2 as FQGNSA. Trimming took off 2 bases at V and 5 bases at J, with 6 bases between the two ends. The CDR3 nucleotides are TGTGCCAGCAGCTTACCCGGGGAGACCCAGTACTTC. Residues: CASSLPGETQYF.

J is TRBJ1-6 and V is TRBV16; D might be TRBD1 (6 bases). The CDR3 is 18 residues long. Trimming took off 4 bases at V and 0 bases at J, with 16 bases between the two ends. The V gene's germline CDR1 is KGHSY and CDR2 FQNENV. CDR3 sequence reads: CASSRLEQGSSYNSPLHF. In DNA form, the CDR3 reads TGTGCCAGCAGCCGCCTAGAACAGGGAAGCTCCTATAATTCACCCCTCCACTTT.

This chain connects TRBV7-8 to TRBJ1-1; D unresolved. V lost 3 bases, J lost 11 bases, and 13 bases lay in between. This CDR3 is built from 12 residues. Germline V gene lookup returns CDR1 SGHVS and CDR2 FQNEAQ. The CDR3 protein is CASSFGSMGAFF. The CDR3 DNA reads TGTGCCAGCAGCTTTGGGAGCATGGGCGCTTTCTTT.

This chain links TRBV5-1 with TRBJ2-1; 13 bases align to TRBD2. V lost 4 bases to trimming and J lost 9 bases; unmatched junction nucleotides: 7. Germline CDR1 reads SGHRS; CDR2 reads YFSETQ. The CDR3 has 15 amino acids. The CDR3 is CASSLLAGGPGEQFF. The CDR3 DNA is TGCGCCAGCAGCCTACTAGCGGGAGGGCCAGGTGAGCAGTTCTTC.

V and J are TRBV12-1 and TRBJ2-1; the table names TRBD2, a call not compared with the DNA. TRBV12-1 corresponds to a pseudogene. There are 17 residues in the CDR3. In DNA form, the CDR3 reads TGTGCCAGCAGCTTTGAAGATTGCGGAAACGGCCCTCATGAGCAGTTCTTC. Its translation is CASSFEDCGNGPHEQFF.

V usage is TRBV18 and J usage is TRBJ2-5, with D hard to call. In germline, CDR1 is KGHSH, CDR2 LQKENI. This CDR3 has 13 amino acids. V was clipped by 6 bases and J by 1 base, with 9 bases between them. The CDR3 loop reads CASSPRSQETQYF. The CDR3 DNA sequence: TGTGCCAGCTCTCCTCGGTCCCAAGAGACCCAGTACTTC.

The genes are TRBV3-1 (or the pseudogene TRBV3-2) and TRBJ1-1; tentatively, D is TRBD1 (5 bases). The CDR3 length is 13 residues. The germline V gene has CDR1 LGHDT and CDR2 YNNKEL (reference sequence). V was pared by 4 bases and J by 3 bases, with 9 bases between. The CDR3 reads CASSRLGDTEAFF. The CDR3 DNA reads TGTGCCAGCAGCCGCTTAGGGGACACTGAAGCTTTCTTT.

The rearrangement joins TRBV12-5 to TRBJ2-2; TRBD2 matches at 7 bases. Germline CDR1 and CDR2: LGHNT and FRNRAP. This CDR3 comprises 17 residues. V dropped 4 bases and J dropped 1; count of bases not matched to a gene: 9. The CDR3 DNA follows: TGTGCTAGTGGTTCCCCGAGAAGCGGGGTGAACACCGGGGAGCTGTTTTTT. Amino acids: CASGSPRSGVNTGELFF.

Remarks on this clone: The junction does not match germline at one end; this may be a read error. The CDR3 DNA reads TGCGCCAGCAGCCACCCGGGGCTAGCGGGAGGGCCCTCCCACAATGAGCAGTTCTTC. It translates to CASSHPGLAGGPSHNEQFF. V usage is TRBV4-1 and J usage is TRBJ2-1; 12 nucleotides agree with TRBD2. Germline values: CDR1 MGHRA, CDR2 YSYEKL. CDR3 length equals 19 residues.

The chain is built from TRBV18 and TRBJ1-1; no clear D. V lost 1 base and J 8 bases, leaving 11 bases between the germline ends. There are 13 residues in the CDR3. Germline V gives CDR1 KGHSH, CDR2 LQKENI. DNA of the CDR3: TGTGCCAGCTCACCACTCTCCGGGTCCGAAGCTTTCTTT. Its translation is CASSPLSGSEAFF.

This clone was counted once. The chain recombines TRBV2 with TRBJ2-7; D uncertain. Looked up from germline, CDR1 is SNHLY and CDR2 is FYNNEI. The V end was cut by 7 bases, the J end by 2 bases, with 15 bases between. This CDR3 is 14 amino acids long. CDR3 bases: TGTGCCAGCACCGCCGGAACGGGTCCCTACGAGCAGTACTTC. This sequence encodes CASTAGTGPYEQYF.

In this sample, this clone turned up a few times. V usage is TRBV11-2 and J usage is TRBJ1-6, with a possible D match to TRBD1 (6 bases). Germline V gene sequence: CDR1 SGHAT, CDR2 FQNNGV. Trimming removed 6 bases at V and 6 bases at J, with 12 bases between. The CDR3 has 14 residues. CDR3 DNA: TGTGCCAGCAGACCACAGGGTATTAATTCACCCCTCCACTTT. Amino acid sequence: CASRPQGINSPLHF.

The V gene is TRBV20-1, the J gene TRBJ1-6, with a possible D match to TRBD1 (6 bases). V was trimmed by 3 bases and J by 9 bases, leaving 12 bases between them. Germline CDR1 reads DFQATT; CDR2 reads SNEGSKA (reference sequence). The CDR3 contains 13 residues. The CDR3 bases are TGCAGTGCTAGTAATGGACAGAGTTCACCCCTCCACTTT. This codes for CSASNGQSSPLHF.

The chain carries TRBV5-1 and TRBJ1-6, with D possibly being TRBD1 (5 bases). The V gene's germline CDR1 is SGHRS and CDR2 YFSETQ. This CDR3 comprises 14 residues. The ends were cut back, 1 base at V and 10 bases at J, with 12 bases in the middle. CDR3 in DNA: TGCGCCAGCAGCTTGTCAAGGGGCCAATCACCCCTCCACTTT. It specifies CASSLSRGQSPLHF. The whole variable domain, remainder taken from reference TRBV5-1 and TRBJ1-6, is KAGVTQTPRYLIKTRGQQVTLSCSPISGHRSVSWYQQTPGQGLQFLFEYFSETQRNKGNFPGRFSGRQFSNSRSEMNVSTLELGDSALYLCASSLSRGQSPLHFGNGTRLTVT.

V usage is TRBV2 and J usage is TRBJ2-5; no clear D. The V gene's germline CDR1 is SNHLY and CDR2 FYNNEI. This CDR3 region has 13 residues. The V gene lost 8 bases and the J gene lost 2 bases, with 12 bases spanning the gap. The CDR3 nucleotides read TGTGCCAGCTCGGTTTTTTCACAAGAGACCCAGTACTTC. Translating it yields CASSVFSQETQYF.